Only one count was recorded for the clone carrying this T cell receptor beta chain. Its antigen remains unknown. Just one base apart from a much larger clone, this may be a read error. This entry is derived from a study of post-analysis software for immune sequencing data. Broader study findings: Among roughly five TRBV segments more frequent in patients than controls were TRBV5-6, TRBV5-1 and TRBV20-1. Samples from a shared batch, those prepared together, strongly co-clustered by F measure.

This CDR3 is 11 amino acids long. Per germline, CDR1 SQVTM and CDR2 ANQGSEA. Deletions cut 4 bases from V and 2 bases from J, with 3 bases between. The TCR beta cDNA libraries carried unique molecular identifiers. Each sample of about 0.9 to 11 million input T cells yielded roughly 500,000 cDNA molecules, so each molecule approximated one T cell. TCRdb re-called the PCR reads with MiXCR, one entry per CDR3 protein. The sample consists of approximately 350,000 distinct CDR3 sequences, around a third of them appearing once. The sequenced sample consisted of blood. V usage is TRBV29-1 and J usage is TRBJ2-1; D not resolved. This TCR derives from a girl under 18 with multiple sclerosis. The CDR3 sequence is CSVATYNEQFF. DNA of the CDR3: TGCAGCGTTGCCACCTACAATGAGCAGTTCTTC.